What follows are 30 T cell receptor beta chains derived from one specimen sequenced in a study of molecular identifiers for immune sequencing clone quantification. TCRdb redid the calling of the PCR reads with MiXCR, one entry per CDR3 protein. The sample contains 250,000 to 350,000 distinct CDR3 sequences, 20% to 25% of which appear only once. Sequencing input: naive CD8+ T cells from blood, with Jurkat cell RNA spiked in. Subset in this sample: FACS-sorted CD8+CD4-CCR7+CD45RA+ naive T cells. Every receptor here comes from a human donor in good health. Some libraries in this study had Jurkat cell RNA spiked in.

This clonotype came up many times. The V gene is TRBV24-1, the J gene TRBJ2-2; 9 bases are shared with TRBD1. In germline, CDR1 is KGHDR, CDR2 SFDVKD. V trimming: 4 bases; J trimming: 2 bases; junction bases outside the gene matches: 7. CDR3 length: 17 amino acids. The CDR3 loop is CATSETRTGANTGELFF. CDR3 DNA: TGTGCCACCAGTGAAACAAGGACAGGGGCAAACACCGGGGAGCTGTTTTTT.

At least ten counts were recorded for this clonotype. The J gene is TRBJ1-5, the V gene TRBV12-5, with D perhaps TRBD1 (6 bases). V was pared by 1 base and J by 0 bases, with 10 bases between. The CDR3 extends over 16 amino acids. Germline V gene sequence: CDR1 LGHNT, CDR2 FRNRAP. Here the CDR3 reads CASGLGQEDSNQPQHF. The DNA for the CDR3 is TGTGCTAGTGGTTTGGGACAGGAAGATAGCAATCAGCCCCAGCATTTT.

In the case of this clonotype: This sequence may be a read error, since a much larger clone differs from it by one base. As the CDR3 is not closed by the conserved phenylalanine or tryptophan, this likely results from a read error. The chain joins TRBV29-1 to TRBJ1-2, with TRBD1 matching over 8 bases. This CDR3 is built from 16 residues. V lost 4 bases to trimming and J lost 0 bases; unmatched junction nucleotides: 10. Germline assignment: CDR1 SQVTM and CDR2 ANQGSEA. This CDR3 is CSVAGGASIANYGYTL. In nucleotides, the CDR3 is TGCAGCGTTGCAGGGGGCGCTTCCATAGCTAACTATGGCTACACCCTC.

The genes are TRBV27 and TRBJ2-7, with TRBD2 identical over 10 bases. CDR3 length: 13 amino acids. Germline V gives CDR1 MNHEY, CDR2 SMNVEV (reference sequence). V shed 9 bases, J shed 2 bases, and the junction held 4 bases outside the gene matches. Here the CDR3 DNA reads TGTGCCAGGAATAGCGGGAGGACCTACGAGCAGTACTTC. Encoded protein: CARNSGRTYEQYF.

This clonotype was counted many times. The chain is built from TRBV29-1 and TRBJ1-1; 9 nucleotides line up with TRBD1. J was trimmed by 4 bases and V by 0 bases; bases with no gene match: 6. The CDR3 loop spans 15 amino acids. Germline CDR1 is SQVTM and CDR2 is ANQGSEA. In DNA form, the CDR3 reads TGCAGCGTTGAAGAAAGGGGACAGGGCATCACTGAAGCTTTCTTT. It translates to CSVEERGQGITEAFF.

This clonotype has only a few counts. The chain joins TRBV11-2 to TRBJ1-1; 7 bases map to TRBD1. Germline-derived CDR1 and CDR2 are SGHAT and FQNNGV. This CDR3 comprises 16 residues. Trimming at V came to 1 base and at J to 8 bases, leaving 13 bases not matched to a gene. The CDR3 nucleotides read TGTGCCAGCAGCTTAGGTTACGGACAGGTGGGACTCGAAGCTTTCTTT. This translates into CASSLGYGQVGLEAFF.

This clonotype was observed many times. The chain recombines TRBV29-1 with TRBJ2-3, with no clear D. This CDR3 has 11 residues. The V gene's germline CDR1 is SQVTM and CDR2 ANQGSEA. V dropped 5 bases and J dropped 3 bases, with 6 bases sitting between them. The CDR3 bases are TGCAGCGTTCCGGCTACAGATACGCAGTATTTT. The encoded protein is CSVPATDTQYF.

This clonotype appeared a few times. The V gene is TRBV20-1, the J gene TRBJ2-7; 8 bases match TRBD2. CDR1 DFQATT and CDR2 SNEGSKA come from the germline V gene (reference sequence). CDR3 length: 15 residues. With V trimmed by 0 bases and J by 1 base, 5 bases remained unmatched. The CDR3 here is CSARDLSGVSYEQYF. DNA of the CDR3: TGCAGTGCTAGAGATCTTAGCGGGGTATCCTACGAGCAGTACTTC.

This clonotype was recorded at least ten times. The chain employs TRBV20-1 and TRBJ1-5; D is ambiguous. Germline V gives CDR1 DFQATT, CDR2 SNEGSKA (reference sequence). The CDR3 totals 12 residues. V lost 3 bases and J lost 0, with 3 bases in between. Here the CDR3 reads CSARYSNQPQHF. The CDR3 DNA follows: TGCAGTGCTAGGTATAGCAATCAGCCCCAGCATTTT.

This sequence joins TRBV4-1 and TRBJ2-1; D is possibly TRBD1 (6 bases). Germline CDR1 MGHRA, CDR2 YSYEKL. There are 14 residues in the CDR3. Trimming left V 0 bases short and J 5 bases short, with 8 bases between. The CDR3 bases are TGCGCCAGCAGCCAAGAACAGGGCGACAATGAGCAGTTCTTC. Its protein product is CASSQEQGDNEQFF.

As to this clonotype: This may be a read error, as it is one base from a much larger clone. The chain uses TRBV12-3 or TRBV12-4 and TRBJ2-7; unclear D gene. V lost 8 bases and J lost 4, with 12 bases in between. The CDR3 covers 12 residues. CDR3 loop: CASGADGYEQYF. The CDR3 DNA reads TGTGCCAGCGGTGCCGACGGTTACGAGCAGTACTTC.

There are many counts of this clonotype. The V and J genes are TRBV7-2 and TRBJ2-7; perhaps TRBD2 as D (5 bases). CDR3 length: 13 residues. Germline V CDR1 and CDR2: SGHTA, FQGNSA. Trimming stripped 6 bases from V and 2 bases from J, with 11 bases between. In DNA, the CDR3 is TGTGCCAGCAGACCCGGGATAACCTACGAGCAGTACTTC. Translated, it gives CASRPGITYEQYF.

This clonotype was found many times. This chain links TRBV27 with TRBJ2-2; no reliable D call. Germline CDR1 reads MNHEY; CDR2 reads SMNVEV (reference sequence). The CDR3 length is 15 residues. V was shortened by 6 bases and J by 5 bases, with 16 bases between the two germline ends. CDR3 DNA: TGTGCCAGCAGCGCATTGATGGTCTATACCGGGGAGCTGTTTTTT. Protein: CASSALMVYTGELFF.

The chain joins TRBV29-1 to TRBJ1-1, with D perhaps matching TRBD1 (6 bases). Germline CDR1 SQVTM, CDR2 ANQGSEA. Trimming left V 6 bases short and J 6 bases short, with 11 bases between. The CDR3 totals 11 residues. For the CDR3, the DNA is TGCAGCGTAGTACAGGGCCCTGAAGCTTTCTTT. It codes for CSVVQGPEAFF.

Of note for this clonotype: One base away lies a much larger clone, so this may be a sequencing read error. The V and J genes are TRBV7-9 and TRBJ2-7, with D tentatively TRBD2 (5 bases). V lost 5 bases, J lost 5 bases, and 13 bases lay in between. Germline assignment: CDR1 SEHNR and CDR2 FQNEAQ (reference sequence). The CDR3 runs 13 residues. In nucleotides, the CDR3 is TGTGCCAGCAGCCCCACCGAGGGTCACGAGCAGTACTTC. This codes for CASSPTEGHEQYF.

The chain links TRBV6-2 or TRBV6-3 to TRBJ2-7; 10 bases fit TRBD1. V shed 2 bases, J shed 6 bases, and the junction held 4 bases outside the gene matches. Germline V gene sequence: CDR1 MNHEY, CDR2 SVGEGT. The CDR3 extends over 14 amino acids. The CDR3 region is CASSYGTGVFEQYF. CDR3 nucleotides: TGTGCCAGCAGTTACGGGACAGGGGTTTTCGAGCAGTACTTC.

This chain joins TRBV19 and TRBJ2-1; 12 bases are a match to TRBD2. This CDR3 contains 14 residues. From germline, CDR1 is LNHDA and CDR2 SQIVND (reference sequence). The J segment lost 9 bases and the V segment lost 5 bases, leaving 5 bases of the junction unmatched. CDR3 in amino acids: CASSLAGGLGEQFF. The CDR3 DNA reads TGTGCCAGTAGTCTAGCGGGAGGGCTGGGTGAGCAGTTCTTC.

Ten or more counts support this clonotype. The chain combines TRBV27 with TRBJ2-3; 10 nucleotides align to TRBD2. V lost 6 bases, J lost 6 bases, and 12 bases stayed unmatched. CDR3 length equals 16 residues. Germline loops: CDR1 MNHEY, CDR2 SMNVEV (reference sequence). The CDR3 here is CASRFASGSRGDTQYF. The CDR3 region has the DNA TGTGCCAGCAGATTCGCTAGCGGGAGTAGAGGGGATACGCAGTATTTT.

This clonotype has ten or more counts. The chain carries TRBV14 and TRBJ2-3; TRBD2 agrees at 8 bases. V lost 2 bases, J lost 5 bases, and 6 bases stayed unmatched. This CDR3 contains 15 residues. Germline CDR1 SGHDN, CDR2 FVKESK. CDR3 DNA: TGTGCCAGCAGCCAATCGGCGGGGGGTGTAGATACGCAGTATTTT. The encoded protein is CASSQSAGGVDTQYF.

This clonotype came up a few times. The chain employs TRBV24-1 and TRBJ1-5, with D possibly matching TRBD1 (5 bases). Germline V CDR1 and CDR2: KGHDR, SFDVKD. Trimming removed 5 bases at V and 5 bases at J, with 9 bases between. This CDR3 is built from 13 residues. The CDR3 is CATSVGVDQPQHF. The CDR3 DNA reads as TGTGCCACCAGTGTGGGGGTAGATCAGCCCCAGCATTTT.

The table lists this clonotype with a few counts. This chain joins TRBV10-3 and TRBJ1-1; D call uncertain. The CDR3 is 12 residues long. Trimming pared 8 bases from V and 0 bases from J, leaving 7 bases between. Germline values: CDR1 ENHRY, CDR2 SYGVKD. Here the CDR3 DNA reads TGTGCCATCGGACTGATGAACACTGAAGCTTTCTTT. Its translation is CAIGLMNTEAFF.

This clonotype was recorded many times. The rearrangement links TRBV3-1 to TRBJ2-7, with a possible D match to TRBD1 (5 bases). The V and J ends lost 1 base and 0 bases respectively, with 10 bases between them. Germline V lookup: CDR1 LGHDT, CDR2 YNNKEL (reference sequence). The CDR3 is 15 residues long. CDR3 in amino acids: CASSQGLQVSYEQYF. CDR3 sequence (DNA): TGTGCCAGCAGCCAAGGTTTACAGGTCTCCTACGAGCAGTACTTC.

This clonotype has at least ten counts. V is TRBV29-1 and J is TRBJ2-2; D gene ambiguous. Per germline, CDR1 SQVTM and CDR2 ANQGSEA. Trimming removed 3 bases from V and 8 bases from J, with 7 bases in between. This CDR3 region has 11 residues. Here the CDR3 DNA reads TGCAGCGTTGAGGATCTGGGGGAGCTGTTTTTT. Protein: CSVEDLGELFF.

In regard to this clonotype: A much bigger clone sits one base away, suggesting this may be a read error. The chain recombines TRBV19 with TRBJ2-3; no definite D call. The CDR3 sequence is 16 residues long. Germline-derived CDR1 and CDR2 are LNHDA and SQIVND (reference sequence). CDR3: CVSSTPQDLRTDTQYF. The CDR3 coding sequence is TGTGTCAGTAGTACCCCCCAAGACCTTCGCACAGATACGCAGTATTTT.

This clonotype came up a few times. This chain joins TRBV25-1 and TRBJ2-7; 7 bases match TRBD1. The CDR3 runs 17 residues. V lost 0 bases to trimming and J lost 0 bases; unmatched junction nucleotides: 8. Germline CDR1 and CDR2: MGHDK and SYGVNS. CDR3 coding DNA: TGTGCCAGCAGTGAATACGGTACAGGGGAAGACTCCTACGAGCAGTACTTC. Translated, it gives CASSEYGTGEDSYEQYF.

This clonotype turned up a few times. The rearrangement uses TRBV11-2 and TRBJ2-3; D is uncertain. The V gene's germline CDR1 is SGHAT and CDR2 FQNNGV. V lost 1 base to trimming and J lost 2 bases, with 16 bases between them. The CDR3 runs to 17 residues. In nucleotides, the CDR3 is TGTGCCAGCAGCTTAGTTCTTAGACAACCACTCACAGATACGCAGTATTTT. This translates into CASSLVLRQPLTDTQYF. Looking up the rest from reference TRBV11-2 and TRBJ2-3 gives the full variable domain: EAGVAQSPRYKIIEKRQSVAFWCNPISGHATLYWYQQILGQGPKLLIQFQNNGVVDDSQLPKDRFSAERLKGVDSTLKIQPAKLEDSAVYLCASSLVLRQPLTDTQYFGPGTRLTVL.

V usage is TRBV10-3 and J usage is TRBJ2-3; maybe TRBD2 (6 bases). V was trimmed by 2 bases and J by 2 bases, leaving 8 bases between them. Looked up from germline, CDR1 is ENHRY and CDR2 is SYGVKD. The CDR3 extends over 14 amino acids. The CDR3 here is CAISERGFTDTQYF. The CDR3 DNA reads TGTGCCATCAGTGAGCGGGGGTTCACAGATACGCAGTATTTT.

There are many counts of this clonotype. The rearrangement links TRBV14 to TRBJ2-5, with D perhaps TRBD1 (6 bases). V was clipped by 4 bases and J by 5 bases, with 17 bases between them. This CDR3 region has 15 residues. Germline V gene lookup returns CDR1 SGHDN and CDR2 FVKESK. Here the CDR3 DNA reads TGTGCCAGCAGCCCTAATGGACTCAGGGGCGAGACCCAGTACTTC. Protein: CASSPNGLRGETQYF.

This clonotype was picked up a small number of times. V gene TRBV27 combines with J gene TRBJ2-7; TRBD1 aligns across 8 bases. This CDR3 has 16 amino acids. Trimming took 6 bases from V and 0 from J; bases not matched to a gene: 10. Germline V lookup: CDR1 MNHEY, CDR2 SMNVEV (reference sequence). CDR3: CASSPGGQGASYEQYF. DNA of the CDR3: TGTGCCAGCAGCCCCGGAGGACAGGGAGCCTCCTACGAGCAGTACTTC.

This clonotype has at least ten counts. The V gene is TRBV10-2, the J gene TRBJ2-5; D might be TRBD2 (5 bases). In germline, CDR1 is WSHSY, CDR2 SAAADI. V was cut by 2 bases and J by 7 bases, with 8 bases left in between. The CDR3 has 12 amino acids. CDR3 nucleotides: TGCGCCAGCAGTGAGGCAGGAGGGACCCAGTACTTC. Amino acids: CASSEAGGTQYF.